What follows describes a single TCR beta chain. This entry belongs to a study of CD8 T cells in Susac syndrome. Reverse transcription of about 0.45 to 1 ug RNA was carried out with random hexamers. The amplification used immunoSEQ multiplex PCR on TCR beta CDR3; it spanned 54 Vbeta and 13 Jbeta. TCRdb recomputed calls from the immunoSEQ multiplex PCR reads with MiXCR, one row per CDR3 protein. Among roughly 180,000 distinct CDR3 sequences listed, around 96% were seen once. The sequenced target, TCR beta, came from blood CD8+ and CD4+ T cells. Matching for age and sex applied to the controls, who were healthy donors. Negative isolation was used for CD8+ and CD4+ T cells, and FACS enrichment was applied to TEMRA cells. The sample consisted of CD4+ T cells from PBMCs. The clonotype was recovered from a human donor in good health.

CDR3 protein: CASSSSVADTQYF. The CDR3 coding sequence is TGTGCCAGCAGCTCATCCGTGGCAGATACGCAGTATTTT. The chain joins TRBV11-2 to TRBJ2-3; D is unresolved. The CDR3 spans 13 residues. From germline, CDR1 is SGHAT and CDR2 FQNNGV. The V gene lost 4 bases and the J gene lost 4 bases, with 9 bases spanning the gap.